This T cell receptor beta chain comes out of a study of response to subunit inactivated influenza vaccine (dated by TCRdb to 2016 to 2018). About the investigation overall: The study used deep quantitative T cell receptor repertoire profiling to track responses to a trivalent subunit inactivated influenza vaccine.

With respect to this clonotype: Its antigen is unknown. No base quality information exists; no much larger clone differs at one position.

Libraries were built with RT-PCR. The sequencer was an Illumina HiSeq 2500. The public sequencing data were trimmed at Q25 with fastp and processed into clonotypes with MiXCR by TCRdb, which kept only in-frame beta chains. Identical CDR3 protein sequences are pooled into one entry, listed with their most common genes and DNA. In all, the sample holds a few hundred thousand distinct CDR3 sequences, and around 7.7% of those were seen once. The top ten constitute around 14% of the sample. The paper as a whole reports these results and caveats: The authors proposed that each seasonal influenza vaccination may bring in only a limited number of new T cells.

CDR1 MNHEY and CDR2 SMNVEV were looked up in the germline V gene (reference sequence). At the junction V is shortened by 5 bases and J by 7 bases, with 17 bases in between. Including the terminal cysteine and phenylalanine, the CDR3 comprises 15 residues. The entry retains the CDR3 DNA only, 45 bases that are in frame from base 1. The rearranged chain carries TRBV27 and TRBJ1-4; the D segment could be TRBD1, given 5 matching bases. The starting material was PBMCs from blood, obtained about 23 months after vaccination. This clonotype was obtained from a man aged 45-69 years who received an inactivated influenza vaccine. Donor details come from another sample of the same person, matched by shared clones. The DNA is TGTGCCAGCAGTACGATGGGACGGGCTCCTGAAAAACTGTTTTTT. The encoded protein is CASSTMGRAPEKLFF.